One and the same sample provided the 25 T cell receptor beta chains below, sequenced in a study of shared clonotypes between healthy human individuals. Repertoires were generated with immunoSEQ multiplex PCR, while TCRdb's copy carries only in-frame clones and drops some. The repertoire holds roughly 700,000 clones, with roughly 88% as singletons. Material for sequencing was memory CD8+ T cells from PBMCs. Subset in this sample: CD45RO+ cells pooled with CCR7-negative TemRA cells. The origin of the receptors is a man between 18 and 35 years old in good health. Some clones in this sample may be carry-over from other donors' samples.

V is TRBV29-1 and J is TRBJ2-7, with 13 bases lining up with TRBD2. V was clipped by 0 bases and J by 5 bases; unmatched bases: 4. The germline V gene has CDR1 SQVTM and CDR2 ANQGSEA. CDR3 size: 15 residues. This CDR3 reads CSVEDRLAGGHEQYF. CDR3 in DNA: TGCAGCGTTGAAGATAGACTAGCGGGAGGCCACGAGCAGTACTTC.

The V call is TRBV7-3, the J call TRBJ2-5; 10 bases line up with TRBD1. The CDR3 spans 17 residues. V lost 3 bases and J lost 7; bases outside the gene matches: 14. In germline, CDR1 is SGHTA, CDR2 FQGTGA. Here the CDR3 reads CASSLVSMDRGNGTQYF. CDR3 in DNA: TGTGCCAGCAGCTTGGTATCCATGGACAGGGGGAATGGGACCCAGTACTTC.

V gene TRBV2 combines with J gene TRBJ1-2; possible D gene TRBD1, 6 bases. This CDR3 has 19 amino acids. Trimming removed 3 bases at V and 3 bases at J, with 26 bases between. Per the germline V gene, CDR1 is SNHLY and CDR2 is FYNNEI. CDR3: CASSEADEYSGAFDYGYTF. CDR3 in DNA: TGTGCCAGCAGTGAGGCAGACGAATACTCAGGGGCATTTGACTATGGCTACACCTTC.

V gene TRBV6-1 combines with J gene TRBJ2-7, with TRBD1 matching over 7 bases. CDR3 size: 13 residues. Germline-derived CDR1 and CDR2 are MNHNS and SASEGT. V lost 11 bases, J lost 2 bases, and 9 bases stayed unmatched. CDR3 amino acids: CALGTDNTYEQYF. The CDR3 DNA follows: TGTGCCTTGGGGACAGACAACACCTACGAGCAGTACTTC.

The V gene is TRBV11-2, the J gene TRBJ2-1, with 12 bases fitting TRBD2. Unmatched junction bases numbered 6, after V lost 5 bases and J lost 1 base. CDR1 SGHAT and CDR2 FQNNGV come from the germline V gene. The CDR3 is made up of 17 amino acids. The CDR3 DNA sequence: TGTGCCAGCAGCACGGGACTAGCGGGCCGATCCTACAATGAGCAGTTCTTC. It encodes CASSTGLAGRSYNEQFF.

The rearrangement joins TRBV5-6 to TRBJ1-4, with D possibly matching TRBD1 (5 bases). The germline gives CDR1 SGHDT, CDR2 YYEEEE. The length of the CDR3 is 16 residues. V lost 0 bases and J lost 8, with 17 bases in between. The CDR3 bases are TGTGCCAGCAGCTTGGGGGGCGGAGCCTATGGCGAAAAACTGTTTTTT. This translates into CASSLGGGAYGEKLFF.

The chain recombines TRBV7-9 with TRBJ2-7, with D perhaps TRBD1 (6 bases). The CDR3 totals 14 residues. V was clipped by 5 bases and J by 6 bases, with 17 bases between them. The germline V gene has CDR1 SEHNR and CDR2 FQNEAQ (reference sequence). CDR3 in amino acids: CASSQGRQDGEQYF. The CDR3 bases are TGTGCCAGCAGCCAAGGGAGACAGGATGGCGAGCAGTACTTC.

V gene TRBV27 combines with J gene TRBJ1-2; 12 bases are a match to TRBD1. After removal of 10 bases from V and 5 bases from J, the junction contained 14 bases not matched to a gene. Germline V gene lookup returns CDR1 MNHEY and CDR2 SMNVEV (reference sequence). This CDR3 is 16 amino acids long. The CDR3 is CATLGTGGPATYGYTF. CDR3 in DNA: TGTGCCACTTTAGGGACAGGGGGCCCCGCTACTTATGGCTACACCTTC.

The V and J genes are TRBV13 and TRBJ2-5; D possibly uses TRBD1 or TRBD2 (6 bases each). Germline CDR1 is PRHDT and CDR2 is FYEKMQ (reference sequence). There are 14 residues in the CDR3. Trimming took off 3 bases at V and 5 bases at J, with 13 bases between the two ends. The CDR3 sequence: CASSFGRGGETQYF. CDR3 bases: TGTGCCAGCAGCTTTGGCAGGGGAGGCGAGACCCAGTACTTC.

The J gene is TRBJ1-1, the V gene TRBV27; TRBD1 aligns across 11 bases. Germline assignment: CDR1 MNHEY and CDR2 SMNVEV (reference sequence). After removal of 5 bases from V and 2 bases from J, the junction contained 7 bases not matched to a gene. This CDR3 spans 16 amino acids. CDR3 sequence: CASSPWTGGFNTEAFF. In DNA form, the CDR3 reads TGTGCCAGCAGTCCATGGACAGGGGGCTTCAACACTGAAGCTTTCTTT.

This chain links TRBV9 with TRBJ2-2, with D perhaps assigned TRBD1 or TRBD2 (5 bases each). There are 14 residues in the CDR3. V lost 5 bases and J lost 2, with 10 bases in between. Looked up from germline, CDR1 is SGDLS and CDR2 is YYNGEE. As DNA, the CDR3 is TGTGCCAGCAGAGCCGGGGACAACACCGGGGAGCTGTTTTTT. Protein: CASRAGDNTGELFF.

This chain connects TRBV5-1 to TRBJ1-4, with TRBD1 matching over 11 bases. From germline, CDR1 is SGHRS and CDR2 YFSETQ. CDR3 length equals 15 residues. V lost 4 bases and J lost 7; bases outside the gene matches: 6. This chain's CDR3 is CASSREGTGGEKLFF. The DNA of the CDR3 is TGCGCCAGCAGCCGGGAAGGGACAGGGGGTGAAAAACTGTTTTTT.

The chain is built from TRBV7-8 and TRBJ1-1; TRBD1 aligns across 9 bases. V shed 0 bases and J 11 bases; nucleotides not matched to a gene: 10. The germline CDR1 and CDR2 sequences are SGHVS and FQNEAQ. The CDR3 length is 15 residues. The CDR3 loop reads CASSLAGGTGRSAFF. In nucleotides, the CDR3 is TGTGCCAGCAGCTTAGCAGGTGGGACAGGGCGGAGCGCTTTCTTT.

This clone was observed a single time. The V gene is TRBV5-4, the J gene TRBJ2-7; maybe TRBD2 (8 bases). The CDR3 is 17 amino acids. Trimming took off 3 bases at V and 6 bases at J, with 25 bases between the two ends. CDR1 is SGHNT, CDR2 YYREEE, per germline (reference sequence). This chain's CDR3 is CASSSGTGGGQSCEQYF. The CDR3 bases are TGTGCCAGCAGCTCGGGTACCGGGGGGGGACAGAGCTGCGAGCAGTACTTC.

J is TRBJ2-7 and V is TRBV27; D call uncertain. Germline loops: CDR1 MNHEY, CDR2 SMNVEV (reference sequence). The CDR3 is made up of 13 amino acids. V dropped 4 bases and J dropped 8 bases, with 15 bases sitting between them. The CDR3 nucleotides read TGTGCCAGCAGTTGGAGCACTCGAGGACAGCAGTACTTC. Amino acids: CASSWSTRGQQYF.

CDR3 region: CASSLVPRKETGANVLTF. The CDR3 DNA sequence: TGCGCCAGCAGCTTGGTACCCAGGAAAGAGACTGGGGCCAACGTCCTGACTTTC. The genes are TRBV5-1 and TRBJ2-6; D call uncertain. The CDR3 length is 18 residues. Germline-derived CDR1 and CDR2 are SGHRS and YFSETQ. The V end was cut by 0 bases, the J end by 2 bases, with 15 bases between. Using reference TRBV5-1 and TRBJ2-6 for the parts outside the CDR3, the full variable domain is KAGVTQTPRYLIKTRGQQVTLSCSPISGHRSVSWYQQTPGQGLQFLFEYFSETQRNKGNFPGRFSGRQFSNSRSEMNVSTLELGDSALYLCASSLVPRKETGANVLTFGAGSRLTVL.

The chain uses TRBV30 and TRBJ2-7, with TRBD2 as a possible D gene (6 bases). The germline CDR1 and CDR2 sequences are GTSNPN and SVGIG (reference sequence). The CDR3 consists of 15 residues. The V and J ends lost 0 bases and 0 bases respectively, with 12 bases between them. In nucleotides, the CDR3 is TGTGCCTGGAGTGTTGGAGGGAGTGGCTCCTACGAGCAGTACTTC. It yields the protein CAWSVGGSGSYEQYF.

The chain joins TRBV9 to TRBJ2-1; 10 positions match TRBD1. Trimming took 4 bases from V and 6 from J; bases not matched to a gene: 4. Germline V CDR1 and CDR2: SGDLS, YYNGEE. The CDR3 totals 14 residues. The CDR3 DNA is TGTGCCAGCAGCTCCCGGACAGGGGGCAATGAGCAGTTCTTC. It specifies CASSSRTGGNEQFF.

The chain uses TRBV13 and TRBJ2-3, with D possibly TRBD2 on 6 matching bases. The CDR3 length is 15 residues. Germline loops: CDR1 PRHDT, CDR2 FYEKMQ (reference sequence). The V gene lost 5 bases and the J gene lost 1 base, with 13 bases spanning the gap. CDR3 residues: CASSPGDGGTDTQYF. In nucleotides, the CDR3 is TGTGCCAGCAGCCCGGGGGATGGAGGCACAGATACGCAGTATTTT.

The CDR3 region is CASSRSPGLGGRDEQFF. As DNA, the CDR3 is TGCGCCAGCAGCCGATCCCCCGGTTTGGGGGGGAGAGATGAGCAGTTCTTC. The chain employs TRBV4-1 and TRBJ2-1; 7 positions match TRBD2. J lost 8 bases, V lost 4 bases, and 17 bases had no gene match. The germline CDR1 and CDR2 sequences are MGHRA and YSYEKL. The CDR3 length is 17 residues.

The J gene is TRBJ2-7, the V gene TRBV27, with D possibly matching TRBD1 (6 bases). Germline V lookup: CDR1 MNHEY, CDR2 SMNVEV (reference sequence). Trimming left V 6 bases short and J 1 base short, with 13 bases between. This CDR3 comprises 14 residues. In DNA, the CDR3 is TGTGCCAGCAGCCTTACAGGGTATTCCTACGAGCAGTACTTC. Its protein product is CASSLTGYSYEQYF.

Only one count was recorded for this clone. This chain joins TRBV7-9 and TRBJ1-2, with D tentatively TRBD1 (5 bases). Germline CDR1 reads SEHNR; CDR2 reads FQNEAQ (reference sequence). This CDR3 comprises 14 residues. V was trimmed by 5 bases and J by 6 bases, leaving 16 bases between them. The CDR3 is CASSQLGPVDGYTF. Written as DNA, the CDR3 is TGTGCCAGCAGCCAATTGGGGCCTGTGGATGGCTACACCTTC.

The chain links TRBV28 to TRBJ1-1, with 8 bases lining up with TRBD1. The CDR3 spans 15 residues. The germline CDR1 and CDR2 sequences are MDHEN and SYDVKM. The trim removed 3 bases at V and 3 bases at J, leaving 6 bases unmatched. The CDR3 spells CASSFLTQGDTEAFF. DNA of the CDR3: TGTGCCAGCAGTTTCCTTACACAGGGGGACACTGAAGCTTTCTTT.

The V and J genes are TRBV5-4 and TRBJ2-7; possible D gene TRBD2, 6 bases. This CDR3 contains 16 residues. The ends were cut back, 4 bases at V and 0 bases at J, with 17 bases in the middle. The germline CDR1 and CDR2 sequences are SGHNT and YYREEE (reference sequence). CDR3 region: CASSGGRSGYSYEQYF. The CDR3, as DNA: TGTGCCAGCAGCGGGGGAAGGAGCGGGTACTCCTACGAGCAGTACTTC.

This chain connects TRBV27 to TRBJ1-1; possibly TRBD1 for D (6 bases). V lost 4 bases to trimming and J lost 0 bases, with 24 bases between them. CDR3 length: 19 amino acids. Per the germline V gene, CDR1 is MNHEY and CDR2 is SMNVEV (reference sequence). The CDR3 protein is CASSSRGTNRDLMNTEAFF. The DNA for the CDR3 is TGTGCCAGCAGTTCCCGCGGAACAAACAGGGATCTGATGAACACTGAAGCTTTCTTT.